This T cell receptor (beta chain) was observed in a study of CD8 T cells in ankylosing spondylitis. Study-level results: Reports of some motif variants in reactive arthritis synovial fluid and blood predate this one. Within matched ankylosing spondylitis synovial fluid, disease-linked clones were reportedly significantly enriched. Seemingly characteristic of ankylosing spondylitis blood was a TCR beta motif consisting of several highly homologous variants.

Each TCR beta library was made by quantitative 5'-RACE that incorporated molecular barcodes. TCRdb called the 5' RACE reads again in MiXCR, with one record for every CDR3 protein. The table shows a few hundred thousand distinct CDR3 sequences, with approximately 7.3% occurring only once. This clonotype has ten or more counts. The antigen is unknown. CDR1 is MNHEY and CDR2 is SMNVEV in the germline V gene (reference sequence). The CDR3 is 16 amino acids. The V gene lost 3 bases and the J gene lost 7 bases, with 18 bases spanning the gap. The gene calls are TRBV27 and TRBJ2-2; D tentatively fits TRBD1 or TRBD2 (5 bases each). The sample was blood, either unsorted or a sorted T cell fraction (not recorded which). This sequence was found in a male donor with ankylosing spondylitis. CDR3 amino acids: CASSFTGTGKDGELFF. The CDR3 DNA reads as TGTGCCAGCAGTTTCACCGGGACGGGAAAGGACGGGGAGCTGTTTTTT.